Below, 2 T cell receptor beta chains from the same sample are listed, as sequenced in a study of beta chain features in type 1 diabetes. cDNA synthesis used the whole RNA isolate, giving expressed TCRB sequences. TCRdb keeps only in-frame clones here, not all; method: immunoSEQ multiplex PCR. The top ten clones hold about 0.07% of a sample with over 100,000 clones, under 40% of them seen once. Sequenced input: stem cell memory CD4+ T cells from blood. The origin of the receptors is a woman between 18 and 30 years old in good health.

J is TRBJ2-6 and V is TRBV5-6; unclear D gene. This CDR3 has 14 residues. Germline V gene data show CDR1 as SGHDT and CDR2 as YYEEEE. The V end lost 5 bases, the J end lost 2 bases, and 8 bases lay between the germline ends. CDR3 in amino acids: CASSTIPGANVLTF. The CDR3 DNA reads TGTGCCAGCAGTACAATACCTGGGGCCAACGTCCTGACTTTC.

The rearrangement joins TRBV27 to TRBJ1-2; 10 bases agree with TRBD1. Germline CDR1 and CDR2: MNHEY and SMNVEV (reference sequence). The CDR3 consists of 16 residues. J lost 1 base, V lost 8 bases, and 10 bases had no gene match. The chain's CDR3 is CASAGGGTGVNYGYTF. The CDR3 DNA reads as TGTGCCAGCGCCGGGGGCGGGACAGGGGTTAACTATGGCTACACCTTC.